What follows are 31 T cell receptor beta chains derived from one specimen sequenced in a study of T cell repertoires in aging, cancer and after chemotherapy. TCR beta rearrangements were amplified from peripheral blood genomic DNA. A mixed TRB-A/B primer pool amplified rearranged TRB by multiplex touch-down PCR. Via MiXCR, TCRdb re-called the multiplex PCR reads, giving one row per CDR3 protein. The repertoire consists of just under 2,500 distinct CDR3 sequences, with approximately 22% occurring once and the leading ten covering 9.3%. Sample: blood. These receptors were obtained from a human donor with a solid tumor.

V is TRBV6-5 and J is TRBJ2-1; D might be TRBD2 (5 bases). Trimming shortened V by 7 bases and J by 3 bases, and 19 bases separated the two germline ends. The germline V gene encodes CDR1 MNHEY and CDR2 SVGAGI. The CDR3 extends over 16 amino acids. CDR3 sequence reads: CASTYDYRSLYNEQFF. The CDR3 nucleotides read TGTGCCAGCACCTATGACTATCGAAGTCTCTACAATGAGCAGTTCTTC.

Relative to its sample, this clonotype is medium-sized. The V and J genes are TRBV7-9 and TRBJ2-7; D remains ambiguous. The V gene's germline CDR1 is SEHNR and CDR2 FQNEAQ (reference sequence). CDR3 length equals 14 residues. The V gene lost 5 bases and the J gene lost 4 bases, with 15 bases spanning the gap. In nucleotides, the CDR3 is TGTGCCAGCAGCCCTTCTTCCCTAGGGTACGAGCAGTACTTC. It yields the protein CASSPSSLGYEQYF.

The chain couples TRBV7-9 to TRBJ2-4; D is possibly TRBD1 (5 bases). CDR3 length: 16 residues. Germline CDR1 SEHNR, CDR2 FQNEAQ (reference sequence). V was trimmed by 1 base and J by 0 bases, leaving 10 bases between them. The CDR3 DNA reads TGTGCCAGCAGCTTAGGGGCAGGGCTAGCCAAAAACATTCAGTACTTC. As protein: CASSLGAGLAKNIQYF.

The sample holds a few counts of this clonotype. The V call is TRBV12-3 or TRBV12-4, the J call TRBJ2-3; 7 nucleotides agree with TRBD2. The trim removed 3 bases at V and 6 bases at J, leaving 12 bases unmatched. The CDR3 has 16 residues. As DNA, the CDR3 is TGTGCCAGCAGTTTCGTGTCGGGGGGAGGAGTTGATACGCAGTATTTT. It encodes CASSFVSGGGVDTQYF.

The chain has TRBV12-3 or TRBV12-4 and TRBJ2-5, with 13 nucleotides matching TRBD2. Germline trimming cut 5 bases from V and 1 base from J; bases unmatched to any gene: 7. This CDR3 spans 17 amino acids. The DNA for the CDR3 is TGTGCCAGCAGTAAGACTAGCGGGGGGACGACCCAAGAGACCCAGTACTTC. It specifies CASSKTSGGTTQETQYF.

By sample share, this clonotype is large. The rearrangement links TRBV7-2 to TRBJ2-6; no reliable D call. Germline V gene lookup returns CDR1 SGHTA and CDR2 FQGNSA. The CDR3 extends over 15 amino acids. V lost 5 bases and J 2 bases, leaving 10 bases between the germline ends. CDR3 in DNA: TGTGCCAGCAGCAGTGACGCAGCTGGGGCCAACGTCCTGACTTTC. It is translated as CASSSDAAGANVLTF.

Sample share makes this clonotype large (0.1 to 1%). This chain joins TRBV29-1 and TRBJ2-1, with 9 bases that match TRBD2. The V gene end was trimmed by 4 bases and the J gene end by 3 bases; junction bases not matched to a gene: 4. This CDR3 is built from 14 residues. The germline CDR1 and CDR2 sequences are SQVTM and ANQGSEA. The CDR3 DNA reads TGCAGCGTTGTTGGCGGGGGGGACTACAATGAGCAGTTCTTC. It specifies CSVVGGGDYNEQFF.

This clonotype ranks as large. This chain joins TRBV29-1 and TRBJ1-1; D unresolved. Per the germline V gene, CDR1 is SQVTM and CDR2 is ANQGSEA. V dropped 3 bases and J dropped 2 bases, with 10 bases sitting between them. This CDR3 has 13 amino acids. The CDR3 sequence is CSVDGTTNTEAFF. CDR3 bases: TGCAGCGTTGATGGCACAACCAACACTGAAGCTTTCTTT.

There are a few counts of this clonotype. V usage is TRBV7-2 and J usage is TRBJ2-7; D is ambiguous. From germline, CDR1 is SGHTA and CDR2 FQGNSA. CDR3 length equals 16 residues. Trimming shortened V by 2 bases and J by 6 bases, and 20 bases separated the two germline ends. CDR3 in DNA: TGTGCCAGCAGCTTATTTAGTCATCCCTCCGCCGGCGAGCAGTACTTC. Translated, it gives CASSLFSHPSAGEQYF.

This chain links TRBV12-3 or TRBV12-4 with TRBJ2-7; D gene unclear. The CDR3 covers 14 residues. The V end lost 6 bases, the J end lost 0 bases, and 12 bases lay between the germline ends. CDR3: CASREGHSSYEQYF. The CDR3, as DNA: TGTGCCAGCAGGGAAGGGCACAGCTCCTACGAGCAGTACTTC.

This clonotype occurred a few times. This chain connects TRBV12-3 or TRBV12-4 to TRBJ1-2, with D perhaps TRBD1 (5 bases). Trimming took 5 bases from V and 2 from J, leaving 6 bases between them. The CDR3 is made up of 12 amino acids. The CDR3 nucleotides are TGTGCCAGCAGTGGGGGGAACTATGGCTACACCTTC. This codes for CASSGGNYGYTF.

Regarding this clonotype: This may be a read error, as it is one base from a much larger clone. This chain uses TRBV29-1 with TRBJ1-5; D unclear. The CDR3 extends over 12 amino acids. Germline values: CDR1 SQVTM, CDR2 ANQGSEA. Here the CDR3 reads CIVWESNQPQHF. The CDR3 coding sequence is TGCATCGTTTGGGAGTCAAATCAGCCCCAGCATTTT.

CDR3 nucleotide sequence: TGTGCTAGTGGTTACAACAGCAACTATGGCTACACCTTC. This sequence encodes CASGYNSNYGYTF. The chain has TRBV12-5 and TRBJ1-2; D not resolved. Per germline, CDR1 LGHNT and CDR2 FRNRAP. The length of the CDR3 is 13 residues. Trimming shortened V by 4 bases and J by 2 bases, and 8 bases separated the two germline ends.

This clonotype was observed a handful of times. This chain connects TRBV30 to TRBJ2-5; 7 nucleotides agree with TRBD1. Germline V gene lookup returns CDR1 GTSNPN and CDR2 SVGIG (reference sequence). The CDR3 totals 13 residues. V shed 2 bases and J 3 bases; nucleotides not matched to a gene: 3. CDR3 sequence (DNA): TGTGCCTGGAGTTCGACAGGGAAAGAGACCCAGTACTTC. Translation gives CAWSSTGKETQYF.

This clonotype occurred a few times. CDR3: CASRRQGTDTQYF. As DNA, the CDR3 is TGTGCCAGCAGACGACAGGGTACAGATACGCAGTATTTT. The chain recombines TRBV6-2 or TRBV6-3 with TRBJ2-3; 7 bases match TRBD1. Per germline, CDR1 MNHEY and CDR2 SVGEGT. Unmatched junction bases numbered 3, after V lost 6 bases and J lost 3 bases. The CDR3 runs 13 residues.

This clonotype is medium-sized in the sample. The V gene is TRBV6-6, the J gene TRBJ2-7, with 8 bases matching TRBD1. Germline loops: CDR1 MNHNY, CDR2 SVGAGI (reference sequence). This CDR3 comprises 13 residues. With V trimmed by 5 bases and J by 3 bases, 3 bases remained unmatched. The CDR3 DNA reads TGTGCCAGCAGTCGAGACAGGGGCTACGAGCAGTACTTC. It specifies CASSRDRGYEQYF.

The V and J genes are TRBV5-5 and TRBJ2-3; 8 nucleotides match TRBD1. V shed 1 base and J 5 bases; nucleotides not matched to a gene: 9. The CDR3 spans 16 residues. The germline V gene has CDR1 SGHKS and CDR2 YYEKEE (reference sequence). The CDR3 region is CASSLMTGVFGDTQYF. CDR3 nucleotides: TGTGCCAGCAGCTTGATGACAGGGGTGTTTGGAGATACGCAGTATTTT.

V and J are TRBV12-3 or TRBV12-4 and TRBJ2-2; D gene uncertain. V was pared by 6 bases and J by 4 bases, with 3 bases between. This CDR3 region has 11 residues. CDR3 nucleotides: TGTGCCAGCAGGGGCACCGGGGAGCTGTTTTTT. This translates into CASRGTGELFF.

This clonotype was picked up a small number of times. This chain connects TRBV5-1 to TRBJ1-2, with 7 bases aligning to TRBD1. This CDR3 comprises 12 residues. V gave up 4 bases and J gave up 8 bases; unmatched junction bases: 5. Germline-derived CDR1 and CDR2 are SGHRS and YFSETQ. DNA for the CDR3: TGCGCCAGCAGCCAAGACAGGGCAGGCTACACCTTC. Its protein is CASSQDRAGYTF.

This chain connects TRBV7-2 to TRBJ2-2, with D unresolved. The ends were cut back, 1 base at V and 7 bases at J, with 7 bases in the middle. This CDR3 contains 13 residues. The germline V gene has CDR1 SGHTA and CDR2 FQGNSA. The CDR3 coding sequence is TGTGCCAGCAGCTTAGGGGTTGGCGGGGAGCTGTTTTTT. Protein sequence: CASSLGVGGELFF.

By sample fraction, this clonotype is medium-sized. The CDR3 loop reads CASKGQGGSPLHF. CDR3 DNA sequence: TGTGCCAGCAAGGGACAGGGAGGATCACCCCTCCACTTT. This chain joins TRBV6-1 and TRBJ1-6, with 9 positions matching TRBD1. The trim removed 7 bases at V and 10 bases at J, leaving 5 bases unmatched. Germline V CDR1 and CDR2: MNHNS, SASEGT. This CDR3 is built from 13 residues.

Points on this clonotype: A much larger clone differs from this one at a single base, so this may be a read error. The rearrangement links TRBV6-1 to TRBJ2-1; TRBD1 matches 8 bases. There are 15 residues in the CDR3. Trimming took 8 bases from V and 6 from J; bases not matched to a gene: 12. CDR1 and CDR2 from the germline V gene are MNHNS and SASEGT. CDR3: CASPYPRQGRNEQFF. In nucleotides, the CDR3 is TGTGCCAGCCCCTATCCGAGACAGGGGCGCAATGAGCAGTTCTTC.

This clonotype was seen a few times. The chain combines TRBV27 with TRBJ2-7; a weak D match, TRBD1 (8 bases). Between the trimmed V and J ends, which lost 1 base and 7 bases, there was a span of 17 bases. Germline CDR1 reads MNHEY; CDR2 reads SMNVEV (reference sequence). This CDR3 contains 15 residues. The CDR3 sequence is CASSLFVQGEGEQYF. In nucleotides, the CDR3 is TGTGCCAGCAGTTTATTTGTACAGGGGGAGGGGGAGCAGTACTTC.

The chain carries TRBV12-3 or TRBV12-4 and TRBJ1-4; 8 bases are shared with TRBD1. The CDR3 consists of 15 residues. The trim removed 5 bases at V and 8 bases at J, leaving 10 bases unmatched. The CDR3 region has the DNA TGTGCCAGCAGTCAAACAGGGGGGGTCGGGGAAAAACTGTTTTTT. It encodes CASSQTGGVGEKLFF.

The sample holds a few counts of this clonotype. The rearrangement links TRBV5-5 to TRBJ1-1, with a weak D call TRBD1 (6 bases). Germline-derived CDR1 and CDR2 are SGHKS and YYEKEE (reference sequence). This CDR3 region has 14 residues. Trimming shortened V by 4 bases and J by 0 bases, and 10 bases separated the two germline ends. The CDR3 DNA follows: TGTGCCAGCAGCCAACAGGGAGTGAACACTGAAGCTTTCTTT. Translation: CASSQQGVNTEAFF. The whole variable domain, remainder taken from reference TRBV5-5 and TRBJ1-1, is DAGVTQSPTHLIKTRGQQVTLRCSPISGHKSVSWYQQVLGQGPQFIFQYYEKEERGRGNFPDRFSARQFPNYSSELNVNALLLGDSALYLCASSQQGVNTEAFFGQGTRLTVV.

The table lists this clonotype with a few counts. V usage is TRBV5-1 and J usage is TRBJ2-3; a weak D match, TRBD2 (6 bases). V lost 4 bases, J lost 0 bases, and 12 bases lay in between. This CDR3 is built from 15 residues. CDR1 SGHRS and CDR2 YFSETQ come from the germline V gene. The CDR3 here is CASSRSGQSTDTQYF. CDR3 bases: TGCGCCAGCAGCCGAAGCGGGCAAAGCACAGATACGCAGTATTTT.

The genes are TRBV19 and TRBJ1-1, with D perhaps matching TRBD1 (5 bases). This CDR3 has 14 residues. Per the germline V gene, CDR1 is LNHDA and CDR2 is SQIVND (reference sequence). V dropped 7 bases and J dropped 3 bases, with 15 bases sitting between them. In DNA form, the CDR3 reads TGTGCCAGTAACCCCCAGGGAGGCCACACTGAAGCTTTCTTT. Its protein product is CASNPQGGHTEAFF.

The chain recombines TRBV4-1 with TRBJ2-2, with D perhaps given as TRBD1 or TRBD2 (5 bases each). The V gene lost 0 bases and the J gene lost 2 bases, with 13 bases spanning the gap. CDR1 MGHRA and CDR2 YSYEKL come from the germline V gene. There are 17 residues in the CDR3. CDR3 bases: TGCGCCAGCAGCCAAGAGGCATGGGGGTATAACACCGGGGAGCTGTTTTTT. Translated: CASSQEAWGYNTGELFF.

The chain carries TRBV25-1 and TRBJ1-2; perhaps TRBD1 as D (5 bases). Trimming pared 4 bases from V and 3 bases from J, leaving 12 bases between. This CDR3 is 14 amino acids long. CDR1 and CDR2 from the germline V gene are MGHDK and SYGVNS. CDR3 amino acids: CASSGDGLYYGYTF. The CDR3 DNA follows: TGTGCCAGCAGTGGGGACGGGTTATACTATGGCTACACCTTC.

The DNA for the CDR3 is TGTGCCACCAGTGCTTGGACAGGGGGCAATCAGCCCCAGCATTTT. Protein sequence: CATSAWTGGNQPQHF. The chain joins TRBV24-1 to TRBJ1-5, with 9 bases aligning to TRBD1. The V and J ends lost 5 bases and 2 bases, in that order; junction bases with no gene match: 3. Germline V lookup: CDR1 KGHDR, CDR2 SFDVKD. The CDR3 length is 15 residues.

The chain carries TRBV20-1 and TRBJ2-7; D is unresolved. CDR3 length equals 13 residues. With 5 bases removed from V and 5 bases from J, the gap between germline ends came to 16 bases. Germline values: CDR1 DFQATT, CDR2 SNEGSKA (reference sequence). The CDR3 loop is CSAVIGFLHEQYF. In DNA form, the CDR3 reads TGCAGTGCTGTAATAGGATTTCTCCACGAGCAGTACTTC.